The count of the clone carrying this T cell receptor beta chain is one. This specimen belongs to a study of control samples from healthy donors and cancer patients. Germline V lookup: CDR1 MNHEY, CDR2 SVGAGI. This CDR3 region has 14 residues. Trimming cost V 5 bases and J 6 bases; bases outside gene matches: 4. Only in-frame clones appear in the TCRdb table, and some are missing; sequencing was by immunoSEQ multiplex PCR. The repertoire holds under 65,000 clones, with 65% to 90% as singletons. The chain is built from TRBV6-5 and TRBJ1-6; TRBD1 matches 7 bases. This TCR was recovered from a woman in her 50s with lung cancer. The sample was PBMCs. CDR3 amino acids: CASSINRGNSPLHF. The DNA of the CDR3 is TGTGCCAGCAGTATTAACAGGGGTAATTCACCCCTCCACTTT.